Described below is a single T cell receptor beta chain sequence and its context. Its antigen is not identified. Germline CDR1 MNHEY, CDR2 SMNVEV (reference sequence). V was trimmed by 6 bases and J by 0 bases, leaving 26 bases between them. This CDR3 spans 19 amino acids. This entry comes from a study of vaccination and CD4 T cells after COVID-19. With the Oncomine TCR Beta short-read assay, DNA from cultured CD4+ T cells was sequenced. The template was genomic DNA from cultured CD4+ T cells. One entry per CDR3 protein results from TCRdb running MiXCR on the PCR reads. This table holds 14,000 or so distinct CDR3 sequences, roughly 29% found once. Regarding treatment: roughly 11-day PBMC culture with coronavirus spike peptide pools or control peptides (ViraFEST assay). Positive SARS-CoV-2 PCR tests in convalescent patients dated from March to December 2020, pre-Alpha, Beta and Delta.

The sample comprised cultured CD4+ T cells from blood. The chain uses TRBV27 and TRBJ1-1; D possibly corresponds to TRBD1 (6 bases). This sequence was found in a human donor with COVID-19. DNA of the CDR3: TGTGCCAGCAGGAGGATGCCGCTACAACAGGGCCCCATGAACACTGAAGCTTTCTTT. This codes for CASRRMPLQQGPMNTEAFF.